The 32 T cell receptor beta chains reported below all come from one sample, sequenced in a study of CXCR3-negative and CXCR3-positive naive CD8 T cells. Findings and caveats of the study: When CXCR3-positive naive cells were set against CXCR3-negative naive cells, the former had more hydrophobic TRB CDR3s.

In preparing the TRB cDNA libraries, 5' RACE with UMI labels was used. TCRdb re-called the 5' RACE reads and shows each CDR3 protein once, DNA omitted. The specimen's table records tens of thousands of distinct CDR3 sequences. Antigens of these TCRs are unknown. The sequenced sample consisted of naive CXCR3+ CD8+ T cells from blood. Noted subset: CD45RO-CCR7+CD27+CD95- naive CD8+ T cells expressing CXCR3 (TNR3+). All receptors derive from a human donor in good health. Some clones in this sample may be carry-over from other donors' samples.

The chain joins TRBV29-1 to TRBJ2-3. Germline V gene sequence: CDR1 SQVTM, CDR2 ANQGSEA. This CDR3 spans 13 amino acids. The CDR3 region is CSVVLGSTDTQYF.

V usage is TRBV21-1 and J usage is TRBJ1-2; absent DNA, TCRdb's TRBD1 call cannot be checked. TRBV21-1 constitutes a pseudogene. The CDR3 loop spans 13 amino acids. The CDR3 here is CASSKVRARGYTF.

The V and J genes are TRBV7-2 and TRBJ2-7; TCRdb selects TRBD1, and the lack of DNA leaves this call unchecked. CDR1 and CDR2 (germline): SGHTA, FQGNSA. This CDR3 is built from 15 residues. CDR3 loop: CASSLVQQGGYEQYF.

The chain combines TRBV4-2 with TRBJ2-7; TCRdb calls TRBD2, which cannot be checked without DNA. There are 18 residues in the CDR3. Germline CDR1 reads LGHNA; CDR2 reads YNFKEQ. The CDR3 protein is CASSQDSELTSGRNEQYF.

The rearrangement links TRBV5-5 to TRBJ2-7; there is no DNA to check the TCRdb D call of TRBD1. This CDR3 comprises 15 residues. CDR1 SGHKS and CDR2 YYEKEE come from the germline V gene (reference sequence). CDR3 protein: CASSLEGIPGYEQYF.

The J gene is TRBJ1-3, the V gene TRBV7-8; TCRdb names TRBD1, which stays unverified in the absence of DNA. This CDR3 is built from 16 residues. The V gene's germline CDR1 is SGHVS and CDR2 FQNEAQ. CDR3 in amino acids: CASSRSQGWSGNTIYF.

The chain is built from TRBV21-1 and TRBJ2-2; TCRdb gives TRBD1 as the D gene, but with no DNA this cannot be confirmed. TRBV21-1 is termed a pseudogene. The CDR3 runs 16 residues. CDR3 sequence reads: CASSKVRQGAVGELFF.

The V call is TRBV9, the J call TRBJ2-1; there is no DNA to check the TCRdb D call of TRBD2. Germline CDR1 SGDLS, CDR2 YYNGEE. This CDR3 has 13 residues. The CDR3 sequence: CASSVDVGDEQFF.

The chain is built from TRBV6-2 or TRBV6-3 and TRBJ2-1; TCRdb designates TRBD2, a call that cannot be tested without DNA. The CDR3 covers 17 residues. Germline CDR1 MNHEY, CDR2 SVGEGT. The chain's CDR3 is CASSYGLAGPPDNEQFF.

The chain carries TRBV4-3 and TRBJ1-2; TCRdb indicates TRBD1, and absent DNA this call remains unverified. The CDR3 has 16 residues. Germline loops: CDR1 LGHNA, CDR2 YSLEER. CDR3 protein: CASSQDPLQFRYGYTF.

This chain joins TRBV7-9 and TRBJ2-4; without DNA, the TCRdb call of TRBD1 cannot be checked. Germline-derived CDR1 and CDR2 are SEHNR and FQNEAQ (reference sequence). The CDR3 length is 17 residues. The CDR3 reads CASKGQGRDLAKNIQYF.

The rearrangement links TRBV27 to TRBJ2-7; the TRBD1 assignment by TCRdb is unverifiable without DNA. CDR3 length: 14 residues. Germline loops: CDR1 MNHEY, CDR2 SMNVEV (reference sequence). The CDR3 is CASSLGQGLNEQYF.

The rearrangement links TRBV10-1 to TRBJ2-1; the TCRdb D gene call, TRBD2, has no DNA to confirm it. Germline CDR1 and CDR2: WNHNN and SYGVQD (reference sequence). The CDR3 is made up of 19 amino acids. The CDR3 reads CASSELGASGPLTENEQFF.

The J gene is TRBJ2-3, the V gene TRBV27. The CDR3 totals 14 residues. Germline V gene lookup returns CDR1 MNHEY and CDR2 SMNVEV (reference sequence). The CDR3 loop is CASSLSVSTDTQYF.

The chain is built from TRBV5-5 and TRBJ2-7; without DNA, the TCRdb call of TRBD2 cannot be checked. The CDR3 runs 18 residues. Germline lookup yields CDR1 SGHKS and CDR2 YYEKEE (reference sequence). The CDR3 spells CASTKPALGGPHSYEQYF. Full variable domain (outside the CDR3, taken from reference TRBV5-5 and TRBJ2-7): DAGVTQSPTHLIKTRGQQVTLRCSPISGHKSVSWYQQVLGQGPQFIFQYYEKEERGRGNFPDRFSARQFPNYSSELNVNALLLGDSALYLCASTKPALGGPHSYEQYFGPGTRLTVT.

V is TRBV4-1 and J is TRBJ2-7; TCRdb's D call, TRBD2, is unchecked because there is no DNA. Germline V gives CDR1 MGHRA, CDR2 YSYEKL. This CDR3 region has 15 residues. The CDR3 spells CASSQELAASYEQYF.

This chain links TRBV27 with TRBJ2-1. The CDR3 totals 11 residues. Germline-derived CDR1 and CDR2 are MNHEY and SMNVEV (reference sequence). CDR3 region: CASGSILEQFF.

The rearrangement joins TRBV10-3 to TRBJ2-7; TCRdb calls TRBD2, which cannot be checked without DNA. The CDR3 totals 12 residues. Germline values: CDR1 ENHRY, CDR2 SYGVKD. The chain's CDR3 is CAISPPLAEQYF.

This chain joins TRBV6-1 and TRBJ2-3; checking the TCRdb D call of TRBD1 is not possible without DNA. Germline-derived CDR1 and CDR2 are MNHNS and SASEGT. The CDR3 runs 14 residues. The CDR3 reads CASSPDSVTDTQYF.

The V and J genes are TRBV28 and TRBJ2-7. The CDR3 totals 18 residues. Germline CDR1 reads MDHEN; CDR2 reads SYDVKM. The CDR3 sequence: CASSFLAEFPQIRYEQYF.

V and J are TRBV6-5 and TRBJ2-7; no DNA is available, so the TRBD2 call from TCRdb remains unchecked. The CDR3 contains 14 residues. CDR1 MNHEY and CDR2 SVGAGI come from the germline V gene. This CDR3 is CASRPGLAGYEQYF.

The J gene is TRBJ2-5, the V gene TRBV7-7; TCRdb's D gene call, TRBD1, goes unchecked for lack of DNA. CDR3 length: 14 amino acids. Germline V gene lookup returns CDR1 SSHAT and CDR2 FNYEAQ (reference sequence). CDR3 region: CASSLRHIQETQYF. Full variable domain (missing parts from reference TRBV7-7 and TRBJ2-5): GAGVSQSPRYKVTKRGQDVTLRCDPISSHATLYWYQQALGQGPEFLTYFNYEAQPDKSGLPSDRFSAERPEGSISTLTIQRTEQRDSAMYRCASSLRHIQETQYFGPGTRLLVL.

The chain carries TRBV28 and TRBJ2-5; with no DNA, the TCRdb D assignment of TRBD2 cannot be verified. CDR3 length: 17 residues. The germline gives CDR1 MDHEN, CDR2 SYDVKM. The CDR3 sequence is CASSFGRKSGPQETQYF. Complete variable domain (other parts from reference TRBV28 and TRBJ2-5): DVKVTQSSRYLVKRTGEKVFLECVQDMDHENMFWYRQDPGLGLRLIYFSYDVKMKEKGDIPEGYSVSREKKERFSLILESASTNQTSMYLCASSFGRKSGPQETQYFGPGTRLLVL.

The chain carries TRBV29-1 and TRBJ2-7. This CDR3 is built from 11 residues. CDR1 and CDR2 from the germline V gene are SQVTM and ANQGSEA. CDR3 protein: CSADLGYEQYF.

This sequence joins TRBV6-5 and TRBJ2-1; TCRdb indicates TRBD2, and absent DNA this call remains unverified. Germline-derived CDR1 and CDR2 are MNHEY and SVGAGI. This CDR3 has 14 residues. CDR3 region: CACSSSGRVYEQFF.

This chain uses TRBV6-2 or TRBV6-3 with TRBJ2-7; TCRdb's D call, TRBD2, is unchecked because there is no DNA. The CDR3 length is 17 residues. In germline, CDR1 is MNHEY, CDR2 SVGEGT. This CDR3 is CASSYSPSGGPPYEQYF.

This chain joins TRBV6-5 and TRBJ2-2; TCRdb outputs TRBD2, but without DNA this stays unchecked. CDR3 length equals 16 residues. Per germline, CDR1 MNHEY and CDR2 SVGAGI. This chain's CDR3 is CASSYSGLSNTGELFF.

This chain links TRBV28 with TRBJ2-1. Looked up from germline, CDR1 is MDHEN and CDR2 is SYDVKM. The CDR3 contains 14 residues. The CDR3: CASSFGGPYNEQFF.

The V call is TRBV28, the J call TRBJ2-3; the D call of TRBD2 rests on TCRdb alone, since no DNA is present to check it. This CDR3 contains 19 residues. CDR1 MDHEN and CDR2 SYDVKM come from the germline V gene. CDR3 protein: CASSPKSGEPPTHTDTQYF.

The rearrangement joins TRBV7-9 to TRBJ1-2. Germline V CDR1 and CDR2: SEHNR, FQNEAQ (reference sequence). The CDR3 runs to 14 residues. CDR3 amino acids: CASSLPSDLSGYTF.

V gene TRBV15 combines with J gene TRBJ1-2; the TRBD1 assignment by TCRdb is unverifiable without DNA. From germline, CDR1 is LNHNV and CDR2 YYDKDF (reference sequence). The CDR3 is made up of 15 amino acids. Here the CDR3 reads CATLDPGEGYYGYTF.

V usage is TRBV29-1 and J usage is TRBJ2-7; TCRdb indicates TRBD2, and absent DNA this call remains unverified. The germline V gene encodes CDR1 SQVTM and CDR2 ANQGSEA. The CDR3 is made up of 14 amino acids. The chain's CDR3 is CSVRGGVNSYEQYF.